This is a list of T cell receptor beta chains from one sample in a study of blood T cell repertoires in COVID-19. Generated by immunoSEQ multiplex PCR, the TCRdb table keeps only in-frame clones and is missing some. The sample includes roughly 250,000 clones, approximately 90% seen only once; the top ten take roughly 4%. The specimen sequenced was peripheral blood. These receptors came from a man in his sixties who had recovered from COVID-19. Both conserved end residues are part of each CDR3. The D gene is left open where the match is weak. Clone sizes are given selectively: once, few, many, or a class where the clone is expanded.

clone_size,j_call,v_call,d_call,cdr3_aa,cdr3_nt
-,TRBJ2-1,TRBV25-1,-,CASRLDNEQFF,TGTGCCAGCAGGCTAGACAATGAGCAGTTCTTC
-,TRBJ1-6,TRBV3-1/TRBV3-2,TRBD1,CASSLSGTGLNNSPLHF,TGTGCCAGCAGCCTTTCAGGGACAGGACTGAACAATTCACCCCTCCACTTT
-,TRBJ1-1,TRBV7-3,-,CASSPSGNTEAFF,TGTGCCAGCAGCCCATCAGGGAACACTGAAGCTTTCTTT
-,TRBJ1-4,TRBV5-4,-,CAIGLGGANEKLFF,TGTGCCATCGGGTTGGGTGGAGCTAATGAAAAACTGTTTTTT
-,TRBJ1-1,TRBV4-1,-,CASSQRRGDEAFF,TGCGCCAGCAGCCAACGACGGGGGGATGAAGCTTTCTTT
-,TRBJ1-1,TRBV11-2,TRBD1,CASRRTTGVNTEAFF,TGTGCCAGCAGGCGTACAACAGGGGTTAACACTGAAGCTTTCTTT
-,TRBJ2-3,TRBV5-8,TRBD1,CASSRGQVGTDTQYF,TGTGCCAGCAGCAGAGGACAGGTAGGAACAGATACGCAGTATTTT
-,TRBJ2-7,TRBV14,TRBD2,CASSLMSGGYEQYF,TGTGCCAGCAGCCTCATGAGCGGGGGTTACGAGCAGTACTTC
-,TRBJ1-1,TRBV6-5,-,CASSYSRQPKGTFF,TGTGCCAGCAGTTACTCGAGACAGCCAAAGGGGACTTTCTTT
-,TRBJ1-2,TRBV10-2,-,CASSEAGNYGYTF,TGCGCCAGCAGTGAAGCGGGAAACTATGGCTACACCTTC
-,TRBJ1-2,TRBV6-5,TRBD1,CASRVTGNYGYTF,TGTGCCAGCAGAGTGACAGGGAACTATGGCTACACCTTC
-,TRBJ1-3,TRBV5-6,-,CASSQGGNTIYF,TGTGCCAGCAGCCAGGGAGGAAACACCATATATTTT
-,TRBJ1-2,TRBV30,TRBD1,CAWTRDRGMNGYGYTF,TGTGCCTGGACACGGGACAGGGGGATGAATGGCTATGGCTACACCTTC
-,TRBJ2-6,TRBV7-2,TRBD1,CASSRDRAGANVLTF,TGTGCCAGCAGCCGTGACAGGGCTGGGGCCAACGTCCTGACTTTC
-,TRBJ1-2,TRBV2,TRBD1,CASSVKSEGADYGYTF,TGTGCCAGCAGCGTCAAGAGTGAGGGGGCGGACTATGGCTACACCTTC
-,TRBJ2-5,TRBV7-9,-,CASGPRGVQETQYF,TGTGCCAGCGGCCCCAGGGGGGTTCAAGAGACCCAGTACTTC
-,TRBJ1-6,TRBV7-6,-,CASSDFREGNSPLHF,TGTGCCAGCAGCGATTTCAGGGAGGGAAATTCACCCCTCCACTTT
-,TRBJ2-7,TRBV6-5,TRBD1,CASRAHRGSYEQYF,TGTGCCAGCAGAGCCCACAGGGGCTCCTACGAGCAGTACTTC
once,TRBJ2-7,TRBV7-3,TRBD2,CASSLWGETSGVTSYEQYF,TGTGCCAGCAGCTTATGGGGGGAGACTAGCGGGGTGACCTCCTACGAGCAGTACTTC
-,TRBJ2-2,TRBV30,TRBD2,CAWRLSGGPNTGELFF,TGTGCCTGGAGGCTTAGCGGGGGGCCGAACACCGGGGAGCTGTTTTTT
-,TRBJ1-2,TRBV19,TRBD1,CASSPRQGVGYTF,TGTGCCAGTAGTCCCCGACAGGGGGTTGGCTACACCTTC
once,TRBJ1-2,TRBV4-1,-,CASSQRLQSYGYTF,TGCGCCAGCAGCCAAAGACTACAGAGCTATGGCTACACCTTC
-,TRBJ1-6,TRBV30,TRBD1,CAWRSGGSHNSPLHF,TGTGCCTGGAGGTCAGGGGGCTCCCATAATTCACCCCTCCACTTT
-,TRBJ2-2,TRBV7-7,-,CAIPRAGGELFF,TGTGCCATTCCCAGGGCTGGCGGGGAGCTGTTTTTT
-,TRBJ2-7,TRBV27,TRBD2,CASQTSGNSYEQYF,TGTGCCAGTCAGACTAGCGGAAACTCCTACGAGCAGTACTTC
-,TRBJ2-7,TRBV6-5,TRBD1,CASSPGQGAIYEQYF,TGTGCCAGCAGTCCAGGACAGGGGGCCATCTACGAGCAGTACTTC
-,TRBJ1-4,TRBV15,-,CATKSGRGSLTNEKLFF,TGTGCCACCAAGAGCGGGCGGGGTTCACTAACTAATGAAAAACTGTTTTTT
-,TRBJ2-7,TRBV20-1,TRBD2,CSASGTSGLTYEQYF,TGCAGTGCTAGTGGGACTAGCGGGTTAACCTACGAGCAGTACTTC
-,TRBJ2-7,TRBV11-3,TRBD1,CASSTGQGNYEQYF,TGTGCCAGCAGTACGGGACAGGGGAACTACGAGCAGTACTTC
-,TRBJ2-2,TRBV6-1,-,CASSEAWGPEGTGELFF,TGTGCCAGCAGTGAAGCGTGGGGGCCAGAGGGCACCGGGGAGCTGTTTTTT
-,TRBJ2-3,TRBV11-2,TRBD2,CASSLSGGGGGSTDTQYF,TGTGCCAGCAGCTTATCGGGAGGCGGGGGGGGCAGCACAGATACGCAGTATTTT
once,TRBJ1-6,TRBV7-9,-,CASSFPAGRGNESPLHF,TGTGCCAGCAGCTTCCCCGCGGGAAGGGGTAATGAATCACCCCTCCACTTT
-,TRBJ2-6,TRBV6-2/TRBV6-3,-,CASSYRGARDGANVLTF,TGTGCCAGCAGTTACCGGGGGGCGAGGGATGGGGCCAACGTCCTGACTTTC
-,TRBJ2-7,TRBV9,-,CASSRSSGHEQYF,TGTGCCAGCAGCCGTTCCAGCGGCCACGAGCAGTACTTC
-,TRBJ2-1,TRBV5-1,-,CASSITASEQFF,TGCGCCAGCAGCATCACAGCCAGCGAGCAGTTCTTC
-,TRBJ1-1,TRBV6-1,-,CASSENREAFF,TGTGCCAGCAGTGAGAACAGGGAGGCTTTCTTT
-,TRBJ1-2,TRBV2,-,CASSEVGRDYGYTF,TGTGCCAGCAGTGAAGTGGGGCGCGACTATGGCTACACCTTC
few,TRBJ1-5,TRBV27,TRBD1,CASSPGQGADQPQHF,TGTGCCAGCAGCCCCGGACAGGGGGCAGATCAGCCCCAGCATTTT
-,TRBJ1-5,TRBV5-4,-,CASSLMGGGQPQHF,TGTGCCAGCAGCTTGATGGGGGGTGGCCAGCCCCAGCATTTT
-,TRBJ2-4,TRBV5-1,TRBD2,CASSLGLAGGPAKNIQYF,TGCGCCAGCAGCCTAGGACTAGCGGGGGGGCCAGCCAAAAACATTCAGTACTTC